Presented here are 26 T cell receptor beta chains from one specimen sequenced in a study of shared clonotypes between healthy human individuals (dated by TCRdb to the early 2020s). The library was produced with the immunoSEQ multiplex PCR assay. What TCRdb holds here is the immuneACCESS table cut down to in-frame rearrangements. Part of the clones is not present; checked against another copy, under half of the missing clones reflect an unresolved V gene, and the others are unexplained. A total of around 2,000,000 clones appear in this sample, about 95% of them only once. The top ten clones comprise 0.9% to 1.3% of the sample. For the CD8 naive samples, CD45RO-negative cells were positively selected for CCR7, yielding a CD45RA+CCR7+ population from which TemRA cells were excluded. Material for sequencing was naive CD8+ T cells sorted from blood. The meaning of the sample's cell subset or site label: CD45RA+CCR7+. These TCRs come from a man between 18 and 29 years old in good health.

The gene calls are TRBV29-1 and TRBJ2-6; D unclear. CDR3 length: 15 amino acids. CDR1 is SQVTM, CDR2 ANQGSEA, per germline. Between the trimmed V and J ends, which lost 0 bases and 2 bases, there was a span of 8 bases. CDR3 region: CSVEDQGAGANVLTF. The CDR3 nucleotides read TGCAGCGTTGAAGATCAAGGTGCTGGGGCCAACGTCCTGACTTTC.

V gene TRBV7-9 combines with J gene TRBJ1-1; 7 bases are shared with TRBD1. The CDR3 spans 15 residues. CDR1 is SEHNR and CDR2 is FQNEAQ in the germline V gene (reference sequence). Germline trimming cut 1 base from V and 5 bases from J; bases unmatched to any gene: 7. DNA for the CDR3: TGTGCCAGCAGCTTAGAAGAGGGGGCAAAAACTGAAGCTTTCTTT. Protein sequence: CASSLEEGAKTEAFF.

About this clone: A clone one base away is much larger, so this may be a read error. This chain connects TRBV5-1 to TRBJ1-1; a weak D match, TRBD1 (6 bases). Germline assignment: CDR1 SGHRS and CDR2 YFSETQ. The CDR3 sequence is 16 residues long. The CDR3 bases are TGCGTCAGCAGCGTGGGACACCGAGTAATGAACACTGAAGCTTTCTTT. Translation: CVSSVGHRVMNTEAFF.

The rearrangement links TRBV15 to TRBJ2-3; D is perhaps TRBD2 (6 bases). The CDR3 runs to 12 residues. Germline values: CDR1 LNHNV, CDR2 YYDKDF (reference sequence). Trimming stripped 5 bases from V and 14 bases from J, with 17 bases between. DNA for the CDR3: TGTGCCACCAGCCCGATGCGGGAAGAGCGGTATTTT. Encoded protein: CATSPMREERYF. Together with reference TRBV15 and TRBJ2-3, the CDR3 gives the full variable domain: DAMVIQNPRYQVTQFGKPVTLSCSQTLNHNVMYWYQQKSSQAPKLLFHYYDKDFNNEADTPDNFQSRRPNTSFCFLDIRSPGLGDTAMYLCATSPMREERYFGPGTRLTVL.

About this clone: Other DNA sequences of this sample code for an identical CDR3. This chain uses TRBV29-1 with TRBJ2-7; 9 bases match TRBD1. The CDR3 is 15 amino acids. Germline V gene sequence: CDR1 SQVTM, CDR2 ANQGSEA. V trimming: 2 bases; J trimming: 2 bases; junction bases outside the gene matches: 7. CDR3 sequence (DNA): TGCAGCGTTGAAAGCCCGGGACAGGGACCCTACGAGCAGTACTTC. This encodes CSVESPGQGPYEQYF.

In nucleotides, the CDR3 is TGTGCCAGCAGCTTAGATATCTATAGGGGGGAGTCATCCTACGAGCAGTACTTC. This encodes CASSLDIYRGESSYEQYF. V is TRBV11-2 and J is TRBJ2-7; either TRBD1 or TRBD2 may fit D (6 bases each). CDR1 is SGHAT, CDR2 FQNNGV, per germline. The CDR3 extends over 18 amino acids. Trimming removed 0 bases from V and 1 base from J, with 19 bases in between.

The CDR3 loop is CASTLSGDAAFF. The CDR3 DNA is TGTGCCAGCACCTTGTCCGGAGACGCAGCTTTCTTT. V gene TRBV27 combines with J gene TRBJ1-1; the D is unclear. CDR1 and CDR2 from the germline V gene are MNHEY and SMNVEV (reference sequence). CDR3 length: 12 residues. The V and J ends lost 7 bases and 10 bases respectively, with 16 bases between them.

This sequence joins TRBV4-3 and TRBJ2-5; D is uncertain. CDR3 length: 16 residues. Trimming took 0 bases from V and 5 from J, leaving 16 bases between them. The V gene's germline CDR1 is LGHNA and CDR2 YSLEER. CDR3 DNA sequence: TGCGCCAGCAGCCAAGATGACGATCCCACCGGGGAGACCCAGTACTTC. The encoded protein is CASSQDDDPTGETQYF.

The V gene is TRBV4-1, the J gene TRBJ1-2; D remains ambiguous. This CDR3 is 14 amino acids long. Looked up from germline, CDR1 is MGHRA and CDR2 is YSYEKL. V was clipped by 3 bases and J by 4 bases, with 12 bases between them. The CDR3 nucleotides are TGCGCCAGCAGCCATCAGGACGGATCCTATGGCTACACCTTC. Translation gives CASSHQDGSYGYTF.

Notes on this clone: The sample holds other DNA sequences that translate to the same CDR3. The chain recombines TRBV19 with TRBJ1-5, with D perhaps matching TRBD1 (5 bases). The CDR3 consists of 14 residues. V was pared by 2 bases and J by 3 bases, with 8 bases between. CDR1 is LNHDA and CDR2 is SQIVND in the germline V gene (reference sequence). For the CDR3, the DNA is TGTGCCAGTAGTATACGGGACTACAATCAGCCCCAGCATTTT. It yields the protein CASSIRDYNQPQHF.

The rearrangement joins TRBV2 to TRBJ2-7; 7 nucleotides align to TRBD2. V trimming: 7 bases; J trimming: 2 bases; junction bases outside the gene matches: 17. This CDR3 contains 17 residues. The V gene's germline CDR1 is SNHLY and CDR2 FYNNEI. CDR3 DNA: TGTGCCAGCATCCTGCAGCCGGCCGCGGGAGAAACCTACGAGCAGTACTTC. Its translation: CASILQPAAGETYEQYF.

The rearrangement uses TRBV13 and TRBJ1-2; D uncertain. CDR1 is PRHDT, CDR2 FYEKMQ, per germline (reference sequence). The CDR3 is 15 amino acids. Trimming left V 7 bases short and J 5 bases short, with 20 bases between. CDR3 DNA: TGTGCCAGCAACAGTCAAGGCAGTGAGGGATATGGCTACACCTTC. It translates to CASNSQGSEGYGYTF. Complete variable domain (other parts from reference TRBV13 and TRBJ1-2): AAGVIQSPRHLIKEKRETATLKCYPIPRHDTVYWYQQGPGQDPQFLISFYEKMQSDKGSIPDRFSAQQFSDYHSELNMSSLELGDSALYFCASNSQGSEGYGYTFGSGTRLTVV.

The chain links TRBV28 to TRBJ1-1; 7 positions match TRBD1. The CDR3 is made up of 15 amino acids. CDR1 and CDR2 from the germline V gene are MDHEN and SYDVKM. Unmatched junction bases numbered 4, after V lost 3 bases and J lost 0 bases. CDR3 amino acids: CASSLSGTVNTEAFF. In DNA, the CDR3 is TGTGCCAGCAGTTTGTCCGGGACAGTGAACACTGAAGCTTTCTTT.

The chain is built from TRBV13 and TRBJ1-1; D is undetermined. The CDR3 length is 12 residues. The germline gives CDR1 PRHDT, CDR2 FYEKMQ (reference sequence). Trimming took off 5 bases at V and 10 bases at J, with 14 bases between the two ends. This chain's CDR3 is CASSPKVAGAFF. In DNA, the CDR3 is TGTGCCAGCAGCCCCAAGGTGGCTGGAGCTTTCTTT.

The J gene is TRBJ2-5, the V gene TRBV27, with a tentative D call TRBD1 (5 bases). Germline V lookup: CDR1 MNHEY, CDR2 SMNVEV (reference sequence). The CDR3 loop spans 16 amino acids. Trimming pared 6 bases from V and 0 bases from J, leaving 17 bases between. The CDR3 DNA is TGTGCCAGCAGCTCCAAGACAGCTACGTACCAAGAGACCCAGTACTTC. Encoded protein: CASSSKTATYQETQYF.

The V call is TRBV28, the J call TRBJ2-7; D call uncertain. The germline CDR1 and CDR2 sequences are MDHEN and SYDVKM. The CDR3 totals 14 residues. The V and J ends lost 4 bases and 5 bases respectively, with 15 bases between them. As DNA, the CDR3 is TGTGCCAGCAGTTCCCCCGATCTTAGGAACGAGCAGTACTTC. This sequence encodes CASSSPDLRNEQYF. Drawing the rest from reference TRBV28 and TRBJ2-7, the complete variable domain is DVKVTQSSRYLVKRTGEKVFLECVQDMDHENMFWYRQDPGLGLRLIYFSYDVKMKEKGDIPEGYSVSREKKERFSLILESASTNQTSMYLCASSSPDLRNEQYFGPGTRLTVT.

The V and J genes are TRBV4-1 and TRBJ2-7; D gene ambiguous. Trimming shortened V by 3 bases and J by 0 bases, and 12 bases separated the two germline ends. The CDR3 length is 15 residues. Germline CDR1 is MGHRA and CDR2 is YSYEKL. The CDR3 coding sequence is TGCGCCAGCAGCCAGGAAACAGAGACCTCCTACGAGCAGTACTTC. Translating gives CASSQETETSYEQYF.

V and J are TRBV27 and TRBJ2-5; D could derive from TRBD1 or TRBD2 (5 bases each). Trimming removed 3 bases at V and 4 bases at J, with 12 bases between. The CDR3 runs 14 residues. The germline V gene encodes CDR1 MNHEY and CDR2 SMNVEV (reference sequence). This CDR3 reads CASSFGTGGETQYF. The CDR3 DNA follows: TGTGCCAGCAGTTTTGGTACAGGAGGAGAGACCCAGTACTTC.

The chain is built from TRBV10-3 and TRBJ2-7, with D tentatively TRBD1 (5 bases). This CDR3 has 15 amino acids. Trimming removed 3 bases at V and 0 bases at J, with 12 bases between. The germline CDR1 and CDR2 sequences are ENHRY and SYGVKD. CDR3 region: CAISDTQGSSYEQYF. CDR3 in DNA: TGTGCCATCAGTGATACTCAGGGCAGCTCCTACGAGCAGTACTTC.

This clone was seen a single time. V usage is TRBV6-5 and J usage is TRBJ2-1; D may be TRBD2 (5 bases). Trimming took off 7 bases at V and 7 bases at J, with 11 bases between the two ends. The CDR3 covers 12 residues. From germline, CDR1 is MNHEY and CDR2 SVGAGI. CDR3 sequence (DNA): TGTGCCAGCACTGGGAGTTGGAATGAGCAGTTCTTC. Translating gives CASTGSWNEQFF.

V and J are TRBV10-3 and TRBJ2-1; 11 bases are a match to TRBD2. This CDR3 is built from 13 residues. V was clipped by 9 bases and J by 4 bases; unmatched bases: 2. The germline CDR1 and CDR2 sequences are ENHRY and SYGVKD. In DNA, the CDR3 is TGTGCCATGACTAGCGGGACTTACAATGAGCAGTTCTTC. It encodes CAMTSGTYNEQFF.

This sequence joins TRBV6-5 and TRBJ2-1, with D unresolved. Germline lookup yields CDR1 MNHEY and CDR2 SVGAGI. V lost 5 bases and J lost 8, with 13 bases in between. The CDR3 has 13 amino acids. CDR3 protein: CASSPHSSYEQFF. The CDR3 DNA follows: TGTGCCAGCAGTCCCCACTCTTCGTATGAGCAGTTCTTC.

Turning to this clone: Other nucleotide sequences from this sample produce the same CDR3. The V gene is TRBV30, the J gene TRBJ1-1; no clear D gene. The CDR3 is 14 amino acids. V was trimmed by 0 bases and J by 0 bases, leaving 8 bases between them. Germline lookup yields CDR1 GTSNPN and CDR2 SVGIG (reference sequence). The CDR3 protein is CAWSVVGMNTEAFF. The CDR3 nucleotides read TGTGCCTGGAGTGTAGTAGGGATGAACACTGAAGCTTTCTTT. Supplemented by reference TRBV30 and TRBJ1-1, the full variable domain reads SQTIHQWPATLVQPVGSPLSLECTVEGTSNPNLYWYRQAAGRGLQLLFYSVGIGQISSEVPQNLSASRPQDRQFILSSKKLLLSDSGFYLCAWSVVGMNTEAFFGQGTRLTVV.

This clone was seen a single time. The chain combines TRBV6-1 with TRBJ2-3, with a possible D match to TRBD2 (6 bases). V lost 4 bases to trimming and J lost 4 bases, with 15 bases between them. Germline CDR1 and CDR2: MNHNS and SASEGT. This CDR3 contains 15 residues. This chain's CDR3 is CASSGPGLRPDTQYF. The CDR3 bases are TGTGCCAGCAGTGGGCCGGGACTGCGCCCAGATACGCAGTATTTT.

This chain uses TRBV21-1 with TRBJ2-3; the table's D gene call, TRBD1, was not cross checked with the DNA. TRBV21-1 is labeled a pseudogene. This CDR3 has 14 amino acids. For the CDR3, the DNA is TGTGCCAGCAGAAGACAGCCTAGCACAGATACGCAGTATTTT. Translating gives CASRRQPSTDTQYF.

The rearrangement links TRBV9 to TRBJ2-1; 7 positions match TRBD2. Germline V gene sequence: CDR1 SGDLS, CDR2 YYNGEE. V was pared by 4 bases and J by 4 bases, with 5 bases of the junction left unmatched. CDR3 length: 14 residues. The CDR3, as DNA: TGTGCCAGCAGCATTAGCGGGCAATACAATGAGCAGTTCTTC. Protein: CASSISGQYNEQFF.